These 22 T cell receptor beta chains came from one sample sequenced in a study of shared clonotypes between healthy human individuals. Generated by immunoSEQ multiplex PCR, the TCRdb table keeps only in-frame clones and is missing some. The data contain some 2,000,000 clones, roughly 96% of them singletons. Material: naive CD4+ T cells sorted from blood. Subset of the sample: CD45RA+ positively selected. These receptors originate from a young man in good health.

This chain connects TRBV27 to TRBJ2-5, with TRBD1 identical over 8 bases. Trimming removed 6 bases from V and 1 base from J; junction bases left unmatched: 7. The CDR3 loop spans 15 amino acids. Germline values: CDR1 MNHEY, CDR2 SMNVEV (reference sequence). CDR3 residues: CASSRLGQGQETQYF. CDR3 coding DNA: TGTGCCAGCAGCCGCCTTGGACAGGGCCAAGAGACCCAGTACTTC.

The CDR3 reads CATVLSQGSGELFF. Written as DNA, the CDR3 is TGTGCCACCGTACTATCACAGGGTTCCGGGGAGCTGTTTTTT. This chain connects TRBV28 to TRBJ2-2; TRBD1 might be the D (6 bases). Germline V gene lookup returns CDR1 MDHEN and CDR2 SYDVKM. This CDR3 region has 14 residues. Trimming took 10 bases from V and 6 from J, leaving 18 bases between them.

V usage is TRBV5-8 and J usage is TRBJ1-6; D unclear. Germline assignment: CDR1 SGHTS and CDR2 YDEGEE. Trimming took 1 base from V and 7 from J, leaving 12 bases between them. The CDR3 covers 15 residues. CDR3 sequence: CASSLRAPWNSPLHF. CDR3 DNA sequence: TGTGCCAGCAGCTTGAGGGCCCCATGGAATTCACCCCTCCACTTT. The variable domain in full, completed from reference TRBV5-8 and TRBJ1-6, reads EAGVTQSPTHLIKTRGQQATLRCSPISGHTSVYWYQQALGLGLQFLLWYDEGEERNRGNFPPRFSGRQFPNYSSELNVNALELEDSALYLCASSLRAPWNSPLHFGNGTRLTVT.

This rearrangement joins TRBV15 to TRBJ1-1, with unresolved D. Germline V gene sequence: CDR1 LNHNV, CDR2 YYDKDF (reference sequence). The V and J ends lost 1 base and 5 bases respectively, with 8 bases between them. This CDR3 region has 13 residues. The CDR3 here is CATSRGRETEAFF. CDR3 nucleotides: TGTGCCACCAGCAGAGGGCGGGAGACTGAAGCTTTCTTT.

This chain links TRBV30 with TRBJ1-4; no definite D call. Between the trimmed V and J ends, which lost 1 base and 14 bases, there was a span of 17 bases. The CDR3 runs to 13 residues. Germline V gives CDR1 GTSNPN, CDR2 SVGIG (reference sequence). DNA of the CDR3: TGTGCCTGGAGTGACGATATGTCAGGACGGCTGTTTTTT. As protein: CAWSDDMSGRLFF.

For this clone: The sample carries other DNA sequences with the same CDR3. The gene calls are TRBV6-5 and TRBJ2-7; 10 positions match TRBD1. The trim removed 6 bases at V and 2 bases at J, leaving 7 bases unmatched. The CDR3 extends over 15 amino acids. Germline CDR1 is MNHEY and CDR2 is SVGAGI. CDR3 nucleotide sequence: TGTGCCAGCAGAGGAGCGGGGACAGGGGCCTACGAGCAGTACTTC. This encodes CASRGAGTGAYEQYF.

This chain joins TRBV6-6 and TRBJ1-6; D is possibly TRBD1 (6 bases). The CDR3 runs 15 residues. Germline loops: CDR1 MNHNY, CDR2 SVGAGI (reference sequence). Trimming took 2 bases from V and 7 from J, leaving 12 bases between them. CDR3: CASSYEDSLNSPLHF. CDR3 DNA: TGTGCCAGCAGTTACGAGGACAGCCTCAATTCACCCCTCCACTTT.

The genes are TRBV6-6 and TRBJ2-3, with a weak D call TRBD1 (5 bases). This CDR3 is 15 amino acids long. Trimming stripped 6 bases from V and 6 bases from J, with 19 bases between. The germline CDR1 and CDR2 sequences are MNHNY and SVGAGI (reference sequence). The DNA for the CDR3 is TGTGCCAGCAGCCAGGGCTCTACGAGGCAGGATACGCAGTATTTT. This encodes CASSQGSTRQDTQYF.

CDR3 amino acids: CASSFRRPRAADTQYF. Here the CDR3 DNA reads TGTGCCAGCAGTTTCCGGCGCCCTAGGGCCGCAGATACGCAGTATTTT. The J gene is TRBJ2-3, the V gene TRBV28; D remains ambiguous. The CDR3 runs 16 residues. V was trimmed by 3 bases and J by 4 bases, leaving 17 bases between them. Germline CDR1 reads MDHEN; CDR2 reads SYDVKM.

This chain joins TRBV18 and TRBJ2-7; D is unclear. Germline V gives CDR1 KGHSH, CDR2 LQKENI. The CDR3 extends over 13 amino acids. Deletions cut 1 base from V and 5 bases from J, with 9 bases between. The DNA for the CDR3 is TGTGCCAGCTCACCACGTGGGTTAGACGAGCAGTACTTC. This gives the protein CASSPRGLDEQYF.

For this clone: This sample includes further DNA sequences coding for the same CDR3. The chain couples TRBV5-1 to TRBJ2-1; 8 bases are shared with TRBD1. The CDR3 consists of 16 residues. Germline V gene lookup returns CDR1 SGHRS and CDR2 YFSETQ. The V and J ends lost 0 bases and 4 bases, in that order; junction bases with no gene match: 6. CDR3 nucleotides: TGCGCCAGCAGCTTGGCCGGACAGGGCTCTTACAATGAGCAGTTCTTC. This codes for CASSLAGQGSYNEQFF.

The chain recombines TRBV11-1 with TRBJ2-3; TRBD2 aligns across 10 bases. Germline V gene lookup returns CDR1 SGHAT and CDR2 FQDESV (reference sequence). This CDR3 is built from 15 residues. With 7 bases clipped from V and 4 bases from J, the junction kept 8 bases outside the gene matches. The CDR3 DNA is TGTGCCAGCACCCTGGGGAGCGGGGGGGCAGATACGCAGTATTTT. Its translation is CASTLGSGGADTQYF.

V is TRBV28 and J is TRBJ2-7; 10 nucleotides agree with TRBD1. CDR3 size: 16 residues. V gave up 5 bases and J gave up 4 bases; unmatched junction bases: 11. Per germline, CDR1 MDHEN and CDR2 SYDVKM. The CDR3 protein is CASSTLLGDRGYEQYF. The CDR3 bases are TGTGCCAGCAGTACACTCCTGGGGGACAGGGGATACGAGCAGTACTTC.

This rearrangement joins TRBV30 to TRBJ2-7; TRBD2 matches 15 bases. Germline V gene sequence: CDR1 GTSNPN, CDR2 SVGIG (reference sequence). This CDR3 region has 15 residues. Germline trimming cut 1 base from V and 3 bases from J; bases unmatched to any gene: 1. This CDR3 reads CAWSGTSGRVYEQYF. In nucleotides, the CDR3 is TGTGCCTGGAGTGGGACTAGCGGGAGGGTCTACGAGCAGTACTTC.

V usage is TRBV5-1 and J usage is TRBJ2-5, with 12 bases identical to TRBD2. This CDR3 comprises 17 residues. Germline assignment: CDR1 SGHRS and CDR2 YFSETQ. The junction had 12 bases not matched to a gene; V was cut back by 4 bases and J by 5 bases. The CDR3 is CASSLSSGGASWETQYF. The CDR3 DNA is TGCGCCAGCAGCCTATCTAGCGGGGGGGCGTCGTGGGAGACCCAGTACTTC.

The chain joins TRBV7-2 to TRBJ1-5, with D possibly matching TRBD1 (5 bases). Trimming shortened V by 0 bases and J by 3 bases, and 18 bases separated the two germline ends. The CDR3 is made up of 18 amino acids. The V gene's germline CDR1 is SGHTA and CDR2 FQGNSA. The CDR3 loop reads CASSLALVGWGNNQPQHF. The CDR3 DNA reads as TGTGCCAGCAGCTTAGCGTTGGTTGGATGGGGGAACAATCAGCCCCAGCATTTT.

The V call is TRBV29-1, the J call TRBJ2-5, with TRBD2 as a possible D gene (5 bases). Trimming took 3 bases from V and 3 from J, leaving 5 bases between them. Germline CDR1 is SQVTM and CDR2 is ANQGSEA. This CDR3 spans 11 amino acids. The DNA of the CDR3 is TGCAGCGTTGAGAGGGAAGAGACCCAGTACTTC. It codes for CSVEREETQYF.

This chain uses TRBV28 with TRBJ2-4; 9 bases fit TRBD1. V dropped 6 bases and J dropped 1; count of bases not matched to a gene: 10. This CDR3 contains 17 residues. CDR1 and CDR2 (germline): MDHEN, SYDVKM. DNA of the CDR3: TGTGCCAGCAGGGGGAGGGGACAGGGAATTGCCAAAAACATTCAGTACTTC. Amino acids: CASRGRGQGIAKNIQYF.

V is TRBV11-2 and J is TRBJ2-1; D uncertain. Germline loops: CDR1 SGHAT, CDR2 FQNNGV. Between the trimmed V and J ends, which lost 5 bases and 14 bases, there was a span of 22 bases. This CDR3 is 14 amino acids long. The chain's CDR3 is CASSPPSTPQSEFF. CDR3 nucleotides: TGTGCCAGCAGCCCCCCCAGTACCCCCCAATCTGAGTTCTTC.

J is TRBJ2-5 and V is TRBV2; D remains unclear. Trimming took 1 base from V and 0 from J, leaving 6 bases between them. Germline loops: CDR1 SNHLY, CDR2 FYNNEI. The CDR3 has 14 residues. CDR3 loop: CASSEVADQETQYF. The CDR3 DNA is TGTGCCAGCAGTGAAGTGGCAGACCAAGAGACCCAGTACTTC.

This sequence joins TRBV5-1 and TRBJ1-2, with D possibly being TRBD1 (5 bases). From germline, CDR1 is SGHRS and CDR2 YFSETQ. The CDR3 is made up of 13 amino acids. V gave up 2 bases and J gave up 6 bases, with 11 bases separating them. The CDR3 is CASSFISRDGYTF. CDR3 DNA sequence: TGCGCCAGCAGCTTCATTTCCAGGGATGGCTACACCTTC.

This clone occurred once. This chain joins TRBV9 and TRBJ1-3; D is unresolved. Looked up from germline, CDR1 is SGDLS and CDR2 is YYNGEE. The V gene lost 0 bases and the J gene lost 0 bases, with 10 bases spanning the gap. The CDR3 is made up of 16 amino acids. CDR3 coding DNA: TGTGCCAGCAGCGTAGGAGGGAGTCACTCTGGAAACACCATATATTTT. It translates to CASSVGGSHSGNTIYF.